What follows describes a single T cell receptor beta chain. Germline V gene lookup returns CDR1 KGHSH and CDR2 LQKENI. The trim removed 5 bases at V and 5 bases at J, leaving 5 bases unmatched. The CDR3 spans 14 residues. Clones were sequenced by immunoSEQ multiplex PCR, and TCRdb holds only the in-frame ones, with some missing. In the table there are roughly 140,000 clones, approximately 85% of which are singletons. The record originates from a study of blood T cell repertoires in COVID-19. Study as a whole: Acute and convalescent COVID-19 specimens originated in the United States, Italy and Spain.

The source material was peripheral blood. The receptor's source is a man over 45 with acute or convalescent COVID-19. The chain combines TRBV18 with TRBJ1-4; TRBD1 agrees at 7 bases. The CDR3 reads CASSTVTGNEKLFF. For the CDR3, the DNA is TGTGCCAGCTCAACGGTGACAGGGAATGAAAAACTGTTTTTT.